This TCR beta chain stems from a study of blood T cell repertoires in COVID-19. Study as a whole: Specimens from acute and convalescent COVID-19 originated in the United States, Italy and Spain. From T cells, B-cell-depleted T cells, or PBMCs came the material, which was cDNA or gDNA.

This clone showed up just once. In the authors' methods: For nucleated cells, counts were estimated from reference gene primer amplification. The table came from immunoSEQ multiplex PCR; TCRdb's copy has only in-frame clones and leaves some out. The V and J calls and clone size are taken from that table; D and trimming were inferred from the DNA. This table has 140,000 to 150,000 clones, 85% to 90% appearing once. Germline V CDR1 and CDR2: SEHNR, FQNEAQ (reference sequence). The CDR3 runs to 17 residues. V was clipped by 5 bases and J by 0 bases, with 17 bases between them. This clonotype originated in a woman aged 25 to 39 with acute COVID-19. V and J are TRBV7-9 and TRBJ2-1, with D perhaps TRBD2 (6 bases). The sample taken for sequencing was PBMCs or T cells enriched from blood (not recorded which). CDR3 sequence reads: CASSPDGGSGSYNEQFF. The CDR3, as DNA: TGTGCCAGCAGCCCAGATGGGGGGTCGGGCTCCTACAATGAGCAGTTCTTC.